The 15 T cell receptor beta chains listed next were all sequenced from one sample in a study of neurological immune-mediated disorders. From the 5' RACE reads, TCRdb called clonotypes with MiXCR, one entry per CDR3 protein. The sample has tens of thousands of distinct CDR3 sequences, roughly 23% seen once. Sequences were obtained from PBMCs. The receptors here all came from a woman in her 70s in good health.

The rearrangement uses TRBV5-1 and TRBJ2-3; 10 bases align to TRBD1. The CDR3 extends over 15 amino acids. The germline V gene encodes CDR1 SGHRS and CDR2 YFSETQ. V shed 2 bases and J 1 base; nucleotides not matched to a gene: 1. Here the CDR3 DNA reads TGCGCCAGCAGCTTCGGGACAGGGGGCACAGATACGCAGTATTTT. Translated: CASSFGTGGTDTQYF.

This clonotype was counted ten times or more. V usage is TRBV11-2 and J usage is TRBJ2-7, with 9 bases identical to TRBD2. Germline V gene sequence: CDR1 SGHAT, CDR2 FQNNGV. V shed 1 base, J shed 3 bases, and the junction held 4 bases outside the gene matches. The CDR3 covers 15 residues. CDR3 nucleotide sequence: TGTGCCAGCAGCTTAGTGGCGGGAGGGTTCTACGAGCAGTACTTC. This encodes CASSLVAGGFYEQYF. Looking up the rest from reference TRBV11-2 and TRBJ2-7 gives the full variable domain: EAGVAQSPRYKIIEKRQSVAFWCNPISGHATLYWYQQILGQGPKLLIQFQNNGVVDDSQLPKDRFSAERLKGVDSTLKIQPAKLEDSAVYLCASSLVAGGFYEQYFGPGTRLTVT.

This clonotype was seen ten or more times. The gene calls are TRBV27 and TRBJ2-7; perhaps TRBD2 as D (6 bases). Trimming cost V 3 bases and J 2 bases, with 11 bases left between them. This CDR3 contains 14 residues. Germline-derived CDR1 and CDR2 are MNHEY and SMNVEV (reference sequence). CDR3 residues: CASSFSGSAYEQYF. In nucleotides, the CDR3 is TGTGCCAGCAGTTTTTCCGGGAGCGCCTACGAGCAGTACTTC.

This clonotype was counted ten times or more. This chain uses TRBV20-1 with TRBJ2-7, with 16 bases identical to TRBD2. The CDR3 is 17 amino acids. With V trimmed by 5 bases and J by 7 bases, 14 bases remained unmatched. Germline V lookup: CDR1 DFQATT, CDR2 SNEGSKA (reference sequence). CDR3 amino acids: CSADNAGLAGGPGEQYF. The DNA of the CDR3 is TGCAGTGCTGATAACGCGGGACTAGCGGGAGGGCCTGGAGAGCAGTACTTC.

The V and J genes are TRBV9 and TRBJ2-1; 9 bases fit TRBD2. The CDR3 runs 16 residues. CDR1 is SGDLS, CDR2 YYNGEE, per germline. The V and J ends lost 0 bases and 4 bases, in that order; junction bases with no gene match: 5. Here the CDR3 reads CASSVEGSGGYNEQFF. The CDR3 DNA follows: TGTGCCAGCAGCGTAGAAGGAAGCGGGGGGTACAATGAGCAGTTCTTC.

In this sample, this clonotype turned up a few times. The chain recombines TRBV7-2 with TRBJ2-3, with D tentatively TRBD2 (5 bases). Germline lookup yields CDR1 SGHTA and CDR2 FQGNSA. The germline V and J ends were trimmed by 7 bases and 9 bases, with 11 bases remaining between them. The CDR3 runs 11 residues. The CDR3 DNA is TGTGCCAGCAACTATGAGGGAACGCAGTATTTT. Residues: CASNYEGTQYF.

The CDR3 bases are TGCAGCGTTCAGATAGGGGGGCTGAACGAGCAGTACTTC. This codes for CSVQIGGLNEQYF. The genes are TRBV29-1 and TRBJ2-7; the D gene could be TRBD1 or TRBD2 (6 bases each). With 5 bases removed from V and 5 bases from J, the gap between germline ends came to 16 bases. CDR3 length: 13 residues. CDR1 and CDR2 (germline): SQVTM, ANQGSEA.

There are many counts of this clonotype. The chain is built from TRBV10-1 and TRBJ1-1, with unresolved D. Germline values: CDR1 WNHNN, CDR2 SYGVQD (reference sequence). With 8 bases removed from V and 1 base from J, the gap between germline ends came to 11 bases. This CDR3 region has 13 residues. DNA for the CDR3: TGCGCCAGCGAAAAAACGAGGAACACTGAAGCTTTCTTT. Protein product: CASEKTRNTEAFF.

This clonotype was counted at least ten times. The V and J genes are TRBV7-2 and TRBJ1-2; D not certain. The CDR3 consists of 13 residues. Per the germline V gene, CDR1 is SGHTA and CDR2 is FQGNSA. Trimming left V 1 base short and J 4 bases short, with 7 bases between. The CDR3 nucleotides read TGTGCCAGCAGCTTAGGGGCGGTCTATGGCTACACCTTC. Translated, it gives CASSLGAVYGYTF.

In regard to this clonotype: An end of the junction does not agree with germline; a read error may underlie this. CDR3 region: CPSSRNQGLVSGDLFF. The CDR3 DNA reads TGTCCCAGCAGCCGCAATCAGGGACTAGTTTCCGGGGATCTGTTTTTT. V gene TRBV7-6 combines with J gene TRBJ2-2, with TRBD2 matching over 8 bases. The V gene's germline CDR1 is SGHVS and CDR2 FNYEAQ. This CDR3 comprises 16 residues.

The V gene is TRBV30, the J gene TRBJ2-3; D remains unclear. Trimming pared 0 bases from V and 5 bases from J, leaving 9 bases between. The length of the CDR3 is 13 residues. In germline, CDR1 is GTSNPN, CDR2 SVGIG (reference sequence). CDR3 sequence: CAWSVTGGDTQYF. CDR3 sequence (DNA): TGTGCCTGGAGTGTAACCGGCGGAGATACGCAGTATTTT.

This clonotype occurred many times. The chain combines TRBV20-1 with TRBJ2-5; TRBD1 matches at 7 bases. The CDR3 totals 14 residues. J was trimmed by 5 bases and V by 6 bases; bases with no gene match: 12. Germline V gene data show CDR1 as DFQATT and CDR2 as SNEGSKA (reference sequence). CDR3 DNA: TGCAGTGCCGCTGGGGACAGCGTCCCCGAGACCCAGTACTTC. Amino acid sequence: CSAAGDSVPETQYF.

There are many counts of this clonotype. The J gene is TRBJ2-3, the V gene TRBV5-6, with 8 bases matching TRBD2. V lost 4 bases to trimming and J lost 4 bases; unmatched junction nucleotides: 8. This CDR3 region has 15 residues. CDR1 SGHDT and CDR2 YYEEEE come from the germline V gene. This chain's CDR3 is CASSTPGLGPDTQYF. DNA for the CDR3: TGTGCCAGCAGCACTCCGGGACTAGGGCCAGATACGCAGTATTTT. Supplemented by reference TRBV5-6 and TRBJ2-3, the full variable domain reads DAGVTQSPTHLIKTRGQQVTLRCSPKSGHDTVSWYQQALGQGPQFIFQYYEEEERQRGNFPDRFSGHQFPNYSSELNVNALLLGDSALYLCASSTPGLGPDTQYFGPGTRLTVL.

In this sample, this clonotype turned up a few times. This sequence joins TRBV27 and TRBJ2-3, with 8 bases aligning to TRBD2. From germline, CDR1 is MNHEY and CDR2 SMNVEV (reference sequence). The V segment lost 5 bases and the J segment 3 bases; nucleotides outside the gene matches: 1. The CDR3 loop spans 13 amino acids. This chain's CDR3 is CASSREGTDTQYF. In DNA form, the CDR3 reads TGTGCCAGCAGTCGGGAGGGGACAGATACGCAGTATTTT.

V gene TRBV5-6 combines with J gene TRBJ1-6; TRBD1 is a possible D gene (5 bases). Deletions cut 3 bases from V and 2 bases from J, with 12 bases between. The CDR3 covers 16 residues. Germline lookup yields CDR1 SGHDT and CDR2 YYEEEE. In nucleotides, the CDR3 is TGTGCCAGCAGCTCGTCGGGGGACGCCTATAATTCACCCCTCCACTTT. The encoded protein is CASSSSGDAYNSPLHF. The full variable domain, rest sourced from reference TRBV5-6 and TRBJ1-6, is DAGVTQSPTHLIKTRGQQVTLRCSPKSGHDTVSWYQQALGQGPQFIFQYYEEEERQRGNFPDRFSGHQFPNYSSELNVNALLLGDSALYLCASSSSGDAYNSPLHFGNGTRLTVT.